Sequencing of this T cell receptor beta chain was carried out in a study of T cells in Graves' hyperthyroidism and ophthalmopathy. Germline V CDR1 and CDR2: MNHEY, SVGAGI. The CDR3 totals 12 residues. Trimming stripped 0 bases from V and 7 bases from J, with 4 bases between. In the case of this clonotype: Its matching antigen is unknown.

Patients showing uncontrolled infection, other autoimmune disease, pregnancy or lactation were ineligible. Study conclusions and caveats: Ophthalmopathy and stable hyperthyroidism were told apart by a 13 V-J model. Blood also contained most expanded thyroid clonotypes above 0.001.

Regions amplified from RNA transcripts were the TCR beta CDR3 regions. HTBI primers drove first-round RT-PCR of the TCR CDR3. TCRdb called the multiplex PCR reads again in MiXCR, with one record for every CDR3 protein. The sample includes 550,000 to 850,000 distinct CDR3 sequences, around 20% seen only once; the top ten take approximately 16%. The sample comprised blood. The TCR sequence derives from a woman in her forties or fifties with Graves' hyperthyroidism that later progressed to Graves' ophthalmopathy. This rearrangement joins TRBV6-5 to TRBJ1-5; no definite D call. CDR3 sequence (DNA): TGTGCCAGCAGTTACTCGCAGCAGCCCCAGCATTTT. This gives the protein CASSYSQQPQHF.